These 18 T cell receptor beta chains were sequenced from one sample in a study of T cells in Graves' hyperthyroidism and ophthalmopathy. Amplification of TCR beta CDR3 regions was performed using RNA transcripts as template. First-round RT-PCR targeting the TCR CDR3 was performed with the HTBI primer set. TCRdb used MiXCR to reprocess the multiplex PCR reads, holding one entry per CDR3 protein. This table has roughly 840,000 distinct CDR3 sequences, roughly 37% appearing once. The sequencing sample was made of blood. Receptor source: a man younger than 35 with Graves' hyperthyroidism.

This clonotype was seen at least ten times. The gene calls are TRBV7-9 and TRBJ1-1; TRBD1 matches at 10 bases. J lost 8 bases, V lost 5 bases, and 8 bases had no gene match. This CDR3 contains 14 residues. Germline lookup yields CDR1 SEHNR and CDR2 FQNEAQ (reference sequence). The CDR3 spells CASSLGQGTLEAFF. CDR3 coding DNA: TGTGCCAGCAGCCTGGGACAGGGGACCTTGGAAGCTTTCTTT.

J is TRBJ2-7 and V is TRBV7-9; the D gene is possibly TRBD2 (6 bases). V was clipped by 5 bases and J by 3 bases, with 17 bases between them. Germline V gives CDR1 SEHNR, CDR2 FQNEAQ (reference sequence). The CDR3 runs 15 residues. The CDR3 reads CASSPPRGSGYEQYF. The CDR3 region has the DNA TGTGCCAGCAGCCCGCCCCGGGGGAGCGGCTACGAGCAGTACTTC.

The table lists this clonotype with many counts. This sequence joins TRBV20-1 and TRBJ1-4; TRBD1 agrees at 7 bases. Germline V gene lookup returns CDR1 DFQATT and CDR2 SNEGSKA (reference sequence). V gave up 6 bases and J gave up 7 bases; unmatched junction bases: 8. This CDR3 spans 13 amino acids. CDR3 region: CSAGAGGGEKLFF. The CDR3 coding sequence is TGCAGTGCGGGTGCAGGGGGTGGTGAAAAACTGTTTTTT.

This clonotype was found many times. This chain connects TRBV7-8 to TRBJ2-5; D ambiguous. The germline V gene encodes CDR1 SGHVS and CDR2 FQNEAQ. CDR3 length: 13 amino acids. Between the trimmed V and J ends, which lost 5 bases and 7 bases, there was a span of 14 bases. CDR3 protein: CASSDSAVGTQYF. DNA of the CDR3: TGTGCCAGCAGCGATAGTGCCGTTGGGACCCAGTACTTC.

The rearrangement links TRBV7-7 to TRBJ2-5; 7 bases are shared with TRBD1. Germline-derived CDR1 and CDR2 are SSHAT and FNYEAQ (reference sequence). V trimming: 5 bases; J trimming: 2 bases; junction bases outside the gene matches: 11. CDR3 size: 16 residues. CDR3 nucleotides: TGTGCCAGCAGCCAAGGAGTACAGGGGACACAAGAGACCCAGTACTTC. The encoded protein is CASSQGVQGTQETQYF.

At least ten counts were recorded for this clonotype. The chain uses TRBV15 and TRBJ1-1, with a tentative D call TRBD1 (5 bases). Germline V gives CDR1 LNHNV, CDR2 YYDKDF (reference sequence). V gave up 4 bases and J gave up 5 bases, with 14 bases separating them. There are 14 residues in the CDR3. The CDR3 nucleotides are TGTGCCACCAGCACAGAAGGGGCCGGGACTGAAGCTTTCTTT. It codes for CATSTEGAGTEAFF.

Note on this clonotype: At one end the junction does not follow the germline gene, possibly because of a read error. This rearrangement joins TRBV10-3 to TRBJ2-2, with 9 bases fitting TRBD1. The length of the CDR3 is 14 residues. Germline V gene sequence: CDR1 ENHRY, CDR2 SYGVKD. This chain's CDR3 is CASSRDRANGELFF. DNA of the CDR3: TGTGCCAGCAGTCGGGACAGGGCGAACGGGGAGCTGTTTTTT.

Concerning this clonotype itself: A read error may be the cause here, since a much bigger clone is one base away. The chain recombines TRBV5-5 with TRBJ1-4, with D maybe TRBD1 (5 bases). Germline V gene sequence: CDR1 SGHKS, CDR2 YYEKEE (reference sequence). The CDR3 totals 14 residues. The CDR3 spells CASSDSRVREKLLF. CDR3 sequence (DNA): TGTGCCAGCAGCGACAGTCGGGTACGAGAAAAACTGTTATTT.

This clonotype has at least ten counts. V usage is TRBV20-1 and J usage is TRBJ1-6; possibly TRBD1 for D (6 bases). The CDR3 has 14 amino acids. The germline V gene encodes CDR1 DFQATT and CDR2 SNEGSKA (reference sequence). Trimming left V 0 bases short and J 10 bases short, with 13 bases between. CDR3 sequence (DNA): TGCAGTGCTAGAGATCACGGGGGGCACTCACCCCTCCACTTT. It is translated as CSARDHGGHSPLHF.

This clonotype was counted at least ten times. The CDR3 DNA reads TGCAGCGTCCTGCGGCAGGGGACCGCGAACACCGGGGAGCTGTTTTTT. This sequence encodes CSVLRQGTANTGELFF. The chain couples TRBV29-1 to TRBJ2-2; the D gene is possibly TRBD1 (6 bases). The CDR3 extends over 16 amino acids. The germline V gene has CDR1 SQVTM and CDR2 ANQGSEA. V was clipped by 6 bases and J by 0 bases, with 17 bases between them.

This clonotype was seen at least ten times. V gene TRBV5-1 combines with J gene TRBJ1-2; D is perhaps TRBD1 (5 bases). V lost 2 bases to trimming and J lost 0 bases, with 14 bases between them. The CDR3 is 16 residues long. Germline CDR1 is SGHRS and CDR2 is YFSETQ. As DNA, the CDR3 is TGCGCCAGCAGCTTCGGCGAGGGGAATGCTAACTATGGCTACACCTTC. It is translated as CASSFGEGNANYGYTF.

This clonotype was detected ten times or more. This chain joins TRBV12-3 or TRBV12-4 and TRBJ2-7; D uncertain. The CDR3 loop spans 12 amino acids. Deletions cut 4 bases from V and 6 bases from J, with 10 bases between. The CDR3: CASSSSPREQYF. The DNA for the CDR3 is TGTGCCAGCAGTTCATCCCCCCGCGAGCAGTACTTC.

The chain couples TRBV5-5 to TRBJ2-5; D possibly corresponds to TRBD1 (6 bases). The V end lost 3 bases, the J end lost 5 bases, and 17 bases lay between the germline ends. The CDR3 has 15 amino acids. The germline V gene encodes CDR1 SGHKS and CDR2 YYEKEE (reference sequence). CDR3 amino acids: CASSSPFGTHETQYF. DNA of the CDR3: TGTGCCAGCAGCTCCCCTTTCGGGACACACGAGACCCAGTACTTC.

This clonotype was counted at least ten times. The J gene is TRBJ2-5, the V gene TRBV24-1; TRBD1 agrees at 11 bases. The CDR3 extends over 15 amino acids. V trimming: 6 bases; J trimming: 5 bases; junction bases outside the gene matches: 7. Germline-derived CDR1 and CDR2 are KGHDR and SFDVKD. CDR3 in amino acids: CATSSWDRGLETQYF. In DNA form, the CDR3 reads TGTGCCACCAGTAGCTGGGACAGGGGGTTGGAGACCCAGTACTTC.

About this clonotype itself: Compared with germline, one end of the junction differs, possibly owing to a read error. The chain combines TRBV5-1 with TRBJ2-7; tentatively, D is TRBD1 or TRBD2 (5 bases each). Germline V gives CDR1 SGHRS, CDR2 YFSETQ. The CDR3 loop spans 14 amino acids. CDR3 amino acids: CASSLGVRDYEQYF. CDR3 nucleotides: TGTGCCAGCAGCTTGGGGGTTAGGGACTACGAGCAGTACTTC.

The chain recombines TRBV2 with TRBJ1-1; TRBD1 might be the D (5 bases). This CDR3 has 14 residues. V shed 8 bases and J shed 0 bases, with 13 bases lying between them. Germline loops: CDR1 SNHLY, CDR2 FYNNEI. The CDR3 reads CASWGRTLNTEAFF. As DNA, the CDR3 is TGTGCCAGCTGGGGACGAACGTTGAACACTGAAGCTTTCTTT.

CDR3 residues: CSARGELNSPLHF. The CDR3, as DNA: TGCAGTGCTAGGGGGGAGCTAAATTCACCCCTCCACTTT. J is TRBJ1-6 and V is TRBV20-1; possibly TRBD1 for D (5 bases). Deletions cut 3 bases from V and 7 bases from J, with 10 bases between. The CDR3 spans 13 residues. The germline CDR1 and CDR2 sequences are DFQATT and SNEGSKA (reference sequence).

J is TRBJ1-2 and V is TRBV6-5, with D unclear. Trimming took off 0 bases at V and 8 bases at J, with 7 bases between the two ends. The CDR3 covers 12 residues. CDR1 is MNHEY and CDR2 is SVGAGI in the germline V gene. CDR3 bases: TGTGCCAGCAGTTACTCGTGGAGCGGCTACACCTTC. As protein: CASSYSWSGYTF.